This T cell receptor beta chain came from a study of T cells after yellow fever vaccination. Trimming stripped 1 base from V and 3 bases from J, with 4 bases between. The germline CDR1 and CDR2 sequences are SGDLS and YYNGEE. The CDR3 loop spans 12 amino acids. Study conclusions and caveats: A minor fraction of clonotypes spanned both CD4 and CD8 compartments. The study re-detected most primary-vaccination clones after the booster (96% CD4, roughly 85% CD8).

Template-switching 5'RACE yielded the TCR cDNA; a universal primer site and UMIs were added in the process. TCRdb re-called the 5' RACE reads with MiXCR, one entry per CDR3 protein. This sample carries around 350,000 distinct CDR3 sequences, around 6.5% of them seen once, and the ten largest clones take approximately 15%. A word on this clonotype: Its antigen is unknown.

This chain connects TRBV9 to TRBJ2-5; D gene unclear. The starting material was PBMCs, obtained 5 days after the yellow fever booster vaccination. The TCR sequence derives from a man younger than 45 who received the YFV17D yellow fever vaccine. The DNA for the CDR3 is TGTGCCAGCAGCGTAAGAGAAGAGACCCAGTACTTC. This codes for CASSVREETQYF.